Sequencing of this T cell receptor (beta chain) was carried out in a study of glioma-infiltrating T cells after dendritic cell vaccination. Overall study context: Autologous tumor lysate was loaded overnight onto monocyte-derived dendritic cells grown about 7 days with IL-4 and GM-CSF.

Sequencing used immunoSEQ multiplex PCR; TCRdb keeps in-frame clones, though not all of them. The sample contains 90,000 to 140,000 clones, around 90% of which appear only once. The time point was: after dendritic cell vaccination, including at tumor progression/relapse. All glioblastoma patients lacked an isocitrate dehydrogenase mutation. Germline-derived CDR1 and CDR2 are SGHNT and YYREEE (reference sequence). V was cut by 0 bases and J by 5 bases, with 9 bases left in between. This CDR3 contains 15 residues. This receptor was identified in a human donor with glioblastoma. The J gene is TRBJ1-6, the V gene TRBV5-4, with D possibly matching TRBD1 (6 bases). Sample: blood, taken after dendritic cell vaccination. In DNA form, the CDR3 reads TGTGCCAGCAGCTTGGTGGGGGCTCATAATTCACCCCTCCACTTT. Translation: CASSLVGAHNSPLHF.